This T cell receptor beta chain was sequenced in a study of T-cell memory formation after mild COVID-19. This clonotype has a handful of counts. Its matching antigen is unknown. The CDR3 spans 14 residues. Germline loops: CDR1 SGHTA, CDR2 FQGNSA. The germline V and J ends were trimmed by 1 base and 7 bases, with 13 bases remaining between them. The study's findings and limits: Pre-infection memory showed some responding clones, and this suggested that cross-reactive memory joined. CD4+ contracting clones lay mainly in CM and EM, CD8+ ones in EMRA. Day 15 to 85 contracting clones showed balanced CD4/CD8; later expanders leaned CD4+.

5'RACE with constant-segment primers yielded barcoded, UMI-tagged TCR alpha and TCR beta cDNA libraries. TCRdb called the 5' RACE reads again in MiXCR, with one record for every CDR3 protein. There are more than 450,000 distinct CDR3 sequences in the sample; roughly 18% occur only once, and 9.5% to 15% lies in the top ten. Material for sequencing was PBMCs or a T cell subset sorted from them (not recorded which). This TCR was recovered from an adult woman who had mild COVID-19 (a few samples of this study predate the infection). Cell type and time point are not known. The V gene is TRBV7-2, the J gene TRBJ1-1; D is ambiguous. CDR3 sequence (DNA): TGTGCCAGCAGCTTAGGGCCGGGGATCGGTGAAGCTTTCTTT. Its translation is CASSLGPGIGEAFF.